This T cell receptor (beta chain) was found in a study of OX40 agonist ivuxolimab in advanced cancers. Across the study: Three patients, one with hepatocellular carcinoma and two with cutaneous melanoma, achieved partial responses.

Trimming took 4 bases from V and 2 from J, leaving 9 bases between them. This CDR3 is built from 15 residues. The germline CDR1 and CDR2 sequences are MDHEN and SYDVKM. Collection of blood occurred at baseline, at cycle 4 day 1, and at cycle 7 day 1. Turning to this clone: The antigen is not known.

Profiled with immunoSEQ multiplex PCR; TCRdb holds only in-frame clones, not every one. The sample holds 52,000 or so clones, approximately 91% seen once. Study-wide results and limits: Fewer expanded clones were found on average in CD4+ than in CD8+ T cells.

The sample consisted of CD4+ or CD8+ T cells sorted from blood, taken in a trial of the OX40 agonist ivuxolimab. The clonotype was recovered from an adult with an advanced solid tumor such as melanoma, head and neck, liver or kidney cancer. V and J are TRBV28 and TRBJ1-6, with D tentatively TRBD1 (5 bases). CDR3 in DNA: TGTGCCAGCAGTTGGGGGGGAACCTATAATTCACCCCTCCACTTT. It codes for CASSWGGTYNSPLHF.